The 24 T cell receptor beta chains listed next were all sequenced from one sample in a study of early T cells in non-severe SARS-CoV-2 infection. TCRdb re-called the 5' RACE reads with MiXCR, one entry per CDR3 protein. The table has 50,000 to 65,000 distinct CDR3 sequences, around 9.3% seen once. Material for sequencing was whole blood. These receptor sequences come from an adult who was a healthcare worker with PCR-confirmed SARS-CoV-2 infection or an uninfected control (not recorded which).

A few counts support this clonotype. V usage is TRBV12-3 or TRBV12-4 and J usage is TRBJ2-7, with TRBD2 matching over 11 bases. The CDR3 has 15 residues. V dropped 1 base and J dropped 7; count of bases not matched to a gene: 6. As DNA, the CDR3 is TGTGCCAGCAGTTTAGGGACTAGCGGGTCGGGGGAGCAGTACTTC. Encoded protein: CASSLGTSGSGEQYF.

This clonotype was recorded a few times. The V gene is TRBV19, the J gene TRBJ2-2, with 7 bases lining up with TRBD2. CDR3 length: 18 residues. CDR1 and CDR2 (germline): LNHDA, SQIVND (reference sequence). With V trimmed by 4 bases and J by 4 bases, 15 bases remained unmatched. For the CDR3, the DNA is TGTGCCAGTAGTACGGCTAGCGGAAACCGATTTACCACCGGGGAGCTGTTTTTT. Translated, it gives CASSTASGNRFTTGELFF.

This clonotype was detected ten times or more. This sequence joins TRBV12-3 or TRBV12-4 and TRBJ2-1, with TRBD2 matching 8 bases. The CDR3 contains 18 residues. V lost 6 bases to trimming and J lost 7 bases; unmatched junction nucleotides: 20. CDR3 DNA: TGTGCCAGCAGCAAATCCCCGAGGGTTCAGCGGGAGATTAATGAGCAGTTCTTC. Translation gives CASSKSPRVQREINEQFF.

This clonotype was seen many times. The chain combines TRBV30 with TRBJ1-4; D not resolved. V lost 0 bases, J lost 5 bases, and 7 bases lay in between. The CDR3 consists of 13 residues. Germline V gene data show CDR1 as GTSNPN and CDR2 as SVGIG (reference sequence). CDR3 bases: TGTGCCTGGAGTGTACCGAAGAATGAAAAACTGTTTTTT. Translated, it gives CAWSVPKNEKLFF.

This clonotype was seen repeatedly, ten times or more. The chain has TRBV6-1 and TRBJ2-7, with unresolved D. The CDR3 is 16 residues long. CDR1 is MNHNS, CDR2 SASEGT, per germline. V lost 1 base, J lost 0 bases, and 13 bases lay in between. The CDR3 here is CASSEVVAPSSYEQYF. The CDR3 DNA sequence: TGTGCCAGCAGTGAAGTTGTAGCACCGAGCTCCTACGAGCAGTACTTC.

This clonotype was seen many times. The chain employs TRBV30 and TRBJ1-5; D gene ambiguous. Germline V gives CDR1 GTSNPN, CDR2 SVGIG (reference sequence). V lost 2 bases and J 7 bases, leaving 12 bases between the germline ends. The CDR3 length is 13 residues. The CDR3 loop is CAWSPDGNQPQHF. CDR3 nucleotide sequence: TGTGCCTGGAGTCCGGACGGGAACCAGCCCCAGCATTTT.

This clonotype was detected many times. The J gene is TRBJ2-1, the V gene TRBV12-3 or TRBV12-4; D unresolved. The length of the CDR3 is 14 residues. V was clipped by 1 base and J by 5 bases, with 9 bases between them. CDR3 nucleotide sequence: TGTGCCAGCAGTTTAGGGGCAGGCAACAATGAGCAGTTCTTC. It encodes CASSLGAGNNEQFF.

The chain has TRBV4-3 and TRBJ2-1; D gene ambiguous. The CDR3 is made up of 13 amino acids. Trimming cost V 0 bases and J 7 bases, with 7 bases left between them. CDR1 is LGHNA, CDR2 YSLEER, per germline. Here the CDR3 reads CASSQDLVNEQFF. The CDR3 nucleotides are TGCGCCAGCAGCCAAGATCTGGTTAATGAGCAGTTCTTC.

There are many counts of this clonotype. This chain uses TRBV28 with TRBJ2-1; D tentatively reads TRBD1 or TRBD2 (6 bases each). The germline CDR1 and CDR2 sequences are MDHEN and SYDVKM. The V and J ends lost 3 bases and 6 bases respectively, with 15 bases between them. The CDR3 is 15 residues long. The CDR3 protein is CASSFGGLGGNEQFF. CDR3 bases: TGTGCCAGCAGTTTTGGGGGGCTGGGGGGCAATGAGCAGTTCTTC.

As concerns this clonotype: A read error may be the cause here, since a much bigger clone is one base away. The chain employs TRBV6-5 and TRBJ1-6; no firm D call. Per germline, CDR1 MNHEY and CDR2 SVGAGI. The CDR3 has 15 residues. Trimming removed 3 bases at V and 5 bases at J, with 11 bases between. CDR3: CASSYRVEDNSPLHF. The CDR3 DNA reads TGTGCCAGCAGTTATCGGGTGGAAGATAATTCACCCCTCCACTTT.

This clonotype has only a few counts. The chain combines TRBV28 with TRBJ2-7, with D possibly being TRBD1 or TRBD2 (5 bases each). Per the germline V gene, CDR1 is MDHEN and CDR2 is SYDVKM. The V and J ends lost 4 bases and 0 bases respectively, with 16 bases between them. The CDR3 runs to 16 residues. CDR3 in amino acids: CASSYPQGAGSYEQYF. CDR3 nucleotides: TGTGCCAGCAGTTACCCTCAAGGGGCGGGCTCCTACGAGCAGTACTTC.

This clonotype was seen repeatedly, ten times or more. The gene calls are TRBV27 and TRBJ2-1, with D unclear. The germline gives CDR1 MNHEY, CDR2 SMNVEV (reference sequence). The CDR3 spans 13 residues. The V end was cut by 5 bases, the J end by 2 bases, with 7 bases between. The CDR3 sequence: CASSDPPYNEQFF. The CDR3 nucleotides read TGTGCCAGCAGTGACCCCCCCTACAATGAGCAGTTCTTC.

Ten or more counts support this clonotype. The chain carries TRBV7-9 and TRBJ1-6; D is possibly TRBD1 (6 bases). The ends were cut back, 3 bases at V and 9 bases at J, with 15 bases in the middle. In germline, CDR1 is SEHNR, CDR2 FQNEAQ (reference sequence). CDR3 length: 15 residues. The chain's CDR3 is CASSLQTGRLSPLHF. CDR3 sequence (DNA): TGTGCCAGCAGCTTGCAGACAGGCAGGCTTTCACCCCTCCACTTT.

In its sample, this clonotype was seen many times. The CDR3 DNA reads as TGCAGCGTCGCCGGCGGGGTCAAAAACTACGAGCAGTACTTC. Residues: CSVAGGVKNYEQYF. V is TRBV29-1 and J is TRBJ2-7, with a weak D call TRBD2 (6 bases). This CDR3 is built from 14 residues. The germline V gene has CDR1 SQVTM and CDR2 ANQGSEA. The V end lost 6 bases, the J end lost 3 bases, and 18 bases lay between the germline ends.

This clonotype has more than one count but fewer than ten. The V call is TRBV29-1, the J call TRBJ2-7, with no clear D. V was cut by 1 base and J by 1 base, with 8 bases left in between. CDR1 and CDR2 (germline): SQVTM, ANQGSEA. The CDR3 consists of 13 residues. CDR3 in DNA: TGCAGCGTTGAAGTTGCGCGGTCCTACGAGCAGTACTTC. Its protein product is CSVEVARSYEQYF.

This clonotype was seen many times. The chain couples TRBV6-2 or TRBV6-3 to TRBJ1-1, with no clear D. This CDR3 has 15 amino acids. With 5 bases removed from V and 4 bases from J, the gap between germline ends came to 17 bases. The germline V gene encodes CDR1 MNHEY and CDR2 SVGEGT. Here the CDR3 reads CASSRHGSGFTEAFF. The CDR3 region has the DNA TGTGCCAGCAGTCGACACGGCTCGGGGTTCACTGAAGCTTTCTTT.

The chain carries TRBV6-2 or TRBV6-3 and TRBJ1-1; D possibly corresponds to TRBD1 (5 bases). With 2 bases removed from V and 0 bases from J, the gap between germline ends came to 13 bases. This CDR3 has 16 amino acids. The germline gives CDR1 MNHEY, CDR2 SVGEGT. The DNA of the CDR3 is TGTGCCAGCAGTTACGACAGAAGGGTTATGAACACTGAAGCTTTCTTT. It encodes CASSYDRRVMNTEAFF.

The gene calls are TRBV25-1 and TRBJ2-3; 8 bases map to TRBD1. V lost 3 bases, J lost 1 base, and 6 bases stayed unmatched. The germline V gene encodes CDR1 MGHDK and CDR2 SYGVNS. The CDR3 has 16 residues. The CDR3 bases are TGTGCCAGCAGTGACCCGGACAGGGTAGGCACAGATACGCAGTATTTT. Protein product: CASSDPDRVGTDTQYF.

The chain combines TRBV19 with TRBJ2-5; TRBD1 matches 7 bases. Germline loops: CDR1 LNHDA, CDR2 SQIVND (reference sequence). Losses at the gene ends were 6 bases for V and 5 bases for J; bases not matched to a gene: 9. The CDR3 runs to 14 residues. CDR3 sequence (DNA): TGTGCCAGTAGGAGAACAGGGGCAAAGGAGACCCAGTACTTC. Translation: CASRRTGAKETQYF.

This clonotype was counted many times. The CDR3 DNA is TGCGCCAGCAGCTTGGCCGGCGGGCGGGAGCAGTACTTC. This sequence encodes CASSLAGGREQYF. The V gene is TRBV5-1, the J gene TRBJ2-7; TRBD2 is a possible D gene (5 bases). The CDR3 runs 13 residues. V was cut by 0 bases and J by 7 bases, with 11 bases left in between. Germline V gene sequence: CDR1 SGHRS, CDR2 YFSETQ.

The chain joins TRBV28 to TRBJ2-7, with 8 bases identical to TRBD1. With 5 bases clipped from V and 2 bases from J, the junction kept 8 bases outside the gene matches. The CDR3 runs to 15 residues. Germline CDR1 is MDHEN and CDR2 is SYDVKM. The DNA of the CDR3 is TGTGCCAGCAGTCGCCGGACAGGGACGACCTACGAGCAGTACTTC. It specifies CASSRRTGTTYEQYF.

This clonotype occurred a few times. V gene TRBV4-2 combines with J gene TRBJ2-7, with 8 nucleotides matching TRBD1. This CDR3 comprises 19 residues. The trim removed 4 bases at V and 2 bases at J, leaving 19 bases unmatched. CDR1 is LGHNA and CDR2 is YNFKEQ in the germline V gene. The CDR3 nucleotides read TGTGCCAGCAGCCGACGAAGATCTATTCGGGACAGGATAACCTACGAGCAGTACTTC. It translates to CASSRRRSIRDRITYEQYF.

This clonotype was counted at least ten times. The chain combines TRBV12-3 or TRBV12-4 with TRBJ1-2, with D unclear. The CDR3 sequence is 11 residues long. With 10 bases removed from V and 5 bases from J, the gap between germline ends came to 11 bases. CDR3 DNA: TGTGCCACCCCGGGCAAGTATGGCTACACCTTC. It translates to CATPGKYGYTF.

This clonotype was counted ten times or more. The chain employs TRBV28 and TRBJ1-1, with D unclear. The CDR3 is 12 residues long. Germline-derived CDR1 and CDR2 are MDHEN and SYDVKM. V was shortened by 0 bases and J by 6 bases, with 5 bases between the two germline ends. CDR3 in DNA: TGTGCCAGCAGTTTATGGGACTCTGAAGCTTTCTTT. Protein: CASSLWDSEAFF.